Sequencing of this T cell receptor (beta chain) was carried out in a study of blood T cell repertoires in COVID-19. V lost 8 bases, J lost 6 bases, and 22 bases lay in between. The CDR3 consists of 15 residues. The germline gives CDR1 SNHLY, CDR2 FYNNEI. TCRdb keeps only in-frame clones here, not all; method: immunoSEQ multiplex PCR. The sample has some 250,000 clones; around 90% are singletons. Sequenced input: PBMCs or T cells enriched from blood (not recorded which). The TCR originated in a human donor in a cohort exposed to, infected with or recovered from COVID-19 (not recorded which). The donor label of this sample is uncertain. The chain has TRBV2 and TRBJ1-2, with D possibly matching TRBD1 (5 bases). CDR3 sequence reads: CASREGQGRGNGYTF. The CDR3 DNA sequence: TGTGCCAGCCGGGAGGGGCAGGGTCGAGGGAATGGCTACACCTTC.